What follows are 15 T cell receptor beta chains derived from one specimen sequenced in a study of cytomegalovirus exposure and HLA in healthy donors (dated by TCRdb to the late 2010s). Library construction relied on the immunoSEQ multiplex PCR assay. The multiplex PCR relied on a mix of 60 forward primers for TCR Vbeta segments and 13 reverse primers for TCR Jbeta segments. Sourced from immuneACCESS, this table was stored by TCRdb with only in-frame sequences that have V and J called. A share of the clones is absent; for the studies checked, an unresolved V gene accounts for under half, and the remainder has no known explanation. A total of approximately 140,000 clones appear in this sample, 60% to 85% of them only once. Roughly an eighth of the sample comes from the top ten. Sequencing used PBMCs. These receptors all come from a man in his forties in good health and CMV-seropositive.

V is TRBV27 and J is TRBJ2-5; D remains unclear. Judging by the DNA end, TRBJ2-7 fits better; the J call may be wrong. CDR3 length: 13 residues. Per germline, CDR1 MNHEY and CDR2 SMNVEV (reference sequence). The CDR3 DNA reads TGTGCCAGCAGTTTTTCCCGTGCCTACGAGCAGTACTTC. Its protein is CASSFSRAYEQYF.

The chain links TRBV7-7 to TRBJ2-1, with D perhaps matching TRBD1 (6 bases). The germline gives CDR1 SSHAT, CDR2 FNYEAQ (reference sequence). The CDR3 is made up of 13 amino acids. The V end was cut by 2 bases, the J end by 9 bases, with 11 bases between. The CDR3 is CASSLRSQGEQFF. As DNA, the CDR3 is TGTGCCAGCAGCTTAAGGTCACAGGGTGAGCAGTTCTTC.

This chain connects TRBV6-1 to TRBJ2-1, with 7 nucleotides matching TRBD2. The J segment lost 7 bases and the V segment lost 6 bases, leaving 12 bases of the junction unmatched. This CDR3 has 15 amino acids. The germline V gene has CDR1 MNHNS and CDR2 SASEGT. This CDR3 is CASRKGAGFGNEQFF. In DNA, the CDR3 is TGTGCCAGCAGGAAAGGAGCGGGGTTCGGGAATGAGCAGTTCTTC.

The rearrangement links TRBV27 to TRBJ1-5; D is unresolved. CDR1 is MNHEY and CDR2 is SMNVEV in the germline V gene (reference sequence). This CDR3 comprises 15 residues. Trimming took off 6 bases at V and 0 bases at J, with 12 bases between the two ends. CDR3 protein: CASSSSFYSNQPQHF. The CDR3 DNA is TGTGCCAGCAGCTCCTCTTTCTATAGCAATCAGCCCCAGCATTTT.

The rearrangement links TRBV10-1 to TRBJ2-5; a weak D match, TRBD1 (5 bases). The V gene's germline CDR1 is WNHNN and CDR2 SYGVQD (reference sequence). The CDR3 is 13 residues long. The ends were cut back, 3 bases at V and 1 base at J, with 6 bases in the middle. CDR3 nucleotide sequence: TGCGCCAGCAGTGATGACAGCCAAGAGACCCAGTACTTC. This encodes CASSDDSQETQYF.

This clone was observed a single time. This chain's CDR3 is CASNSGQGIVNTEAFF. In nucleotides, the CDR3 is TGCGCCAGCAACTCGGGACAGGGCATCGTGAACACTGAAGCTTTCTTT. This chain links TRBV10-2 with TRBJ1-1, with 9 bases aligning to TRBD1. Germline V gives CDR1 WSHSY, CDR2 SAAADI. This CDR3 contains 16 residues. The J segment lost 0 bases and the V segment lost 7 bases, leaving 9 bases of the junction unmatched.

CDR3 DNA: TGTGCCATCAGTGAAGTGAGGGAGCCCCAGCATTTT. This sequence encodes CAISEVREPQHF. The chain employs TRBV10-3 and TRBJ1-5; D unresolved. V lost 3 bases and J lost 8, with 8 bases in between. Germline CDR1 ENHRY, CDR2 SYGVKD. The CDR3 is 12 amino acids.

The chain employs TRBV29-1 and TRBJ1-1, with 7 bases matching TRBD1. Trimming at V came to 7 bases and at J to 1 base, leaving 6 bases not matched to a gene. CDR1 SQVTM and CDR2 ANQGSEA come from the germline V gene. CDR3 length: 13 amino acids. The CDR3 DNA is TGCAGCGCTCCGGGACAGACGAACACTGAAGCTTTCTTT. Translating it yields CSAPGQTNTEAFF.

The chain uses TRBV6-5 and TRBJ2-7, with 9 bases fitting TRBD1. From germline, CDR1 is MNHEY and CDR2 SVGAGI. The trim removed 6 bases at V and 4 bases at J, leaving 4 bases unmatched. The CDR3 is 13 amino acids. The CDR3 region is CASSRDRAYEQYF. CDR3 nucleotide sequence: TGTGCCAGCAGCAGGGACAGGGCATACGAGCAGTACTTC.

CDR3: CASSSPADSGGEQYF. As DNA, the CDR3 is TGTGCCAGCAGCTCCCCAGCCGATAGCGGGGGCGAGCAGTACTTC. The chain links TRBV7-9 to TRBJ2-7; 9 bases are shared with TRBD2. Germline-derived CDR1 and CDR2 are SEHNR and FQNEAQ (reference sequence). V shed 4 bases and J 6 bases; nucleotides not matched to a gene: 10. This CDR3 has 15 amino acids.

The chain links TRBV21-1 to TRBJ2-7; the table's TRBD2 call for D was not verified on the DNA. TRBV21-1 represents a pseudogene. CDR3 length: 18 residues. Here the CDR3 reads CASSKWIGRTSGTYEQYF. CDR3 DNA: TGTGCCAGCAGCAAATGGATCGGTAGGACTAGCGGTACCTACGAGCAGTACTTC.

J is TRBJ1-5 and V is TRBV4-1; perhaps TRBD1 as D (5 bases). In germline, CDR1 is MGHRA, CDR2 YSYEKL. V lost 1 base and J 3 bases, leaving 10 bases between the germline ends. The CDR3 is 15 amino acids. The CDR3 protein is CASSQGDSLNQPQHF. As DNA, the CDR3 is TGCGCCAGCAGCCAAGGCGACAGTCTCAATCAGCCCCAGCATTTT.

The table lists this clone with a few counts. The chain links TRBV13 to TRBJ2-1; 11 bases align to TRBD2. This CDR3 contains 15 residues. Germline assignment: CDR1 PRHDT and CDR2 FYEKMQ (reference sequence). The V segment lost 5 bases and the J segment 6 bases; nucleotides outside the gene matches: 6. This chain's CDR3 is CASSNTGLAGNEQFF. The DNA of the CDR3 is TGTGCCAGCAGCAATACCGGACTAGCGGGCAATGAGCAGTTCTTC.

V and J are TRBV10-3 and TRBJ2-3; 8 nucleotides agree with TRBD2. V gave up 4 bases and J gave up 5 bases; unmatched junction bases: 5. Germline values: CDR1 ENHRY, CDR2 SYGVKD. The CDR3 is 14 amino acids. The CDR3 nucleotides read TGTGCCATCAGTGCTCCGGGACTAGGAGATACGCAGTATTTT. The encoded protein is CAISAPGLGDTQYF.

CDR3 amino acids: CASSNAAGQGPNQETQYF. The CDR3, as DNA: TGCGCCAGCAGTAACGCCGCGGGACAGGGGCCTAACCAAGAGACCCAGTACTTC. This rearrangement joins TRBV23-1 to TRBJ2-5; 10 nucleotides line up with TRBD1. TRBV23-1 belongs to the ORF category, with a function that is uncertain. Trimming took 5 bases from V and 0 from J; bases not matched to a gene: 12. This CDR3 has 18 residues.